A single TCR beta chain is shown here with its context. Its antigen is unidentified. The data derive from a study of T cells in Graves' hyperthyroidism and ophthalmopathy. Study results and caveats: Separating ophthalmopathy from stable hyperthyroidism was achieved by a 13 V-J model.

RNA transcripts were the template for amplifying TCR beta CDR3 regions. HTBI primers drove first-round RT-PCR of the TCR CDR3. From the multiplex PCR reads, TCRdb called clonotypes with MiXCR, one entry per CDR3 protein. The profile covers approximately 30,000 distinct CDR3 sequences, with 52% appearing a single time and more than 25% taken by the ten largest. Looked up from germline, CDR1 is SGHTA and CDR2 is FQGNSA. CDR3 length equals 15 residues. The V segment lost 7 bases and the J segment 5 bases; nucleotides outside the gene matches: 5. Ophthalmopathy cases scored 3 or more on the Clinical Activity Score and 4 or more on NOSPECS grade, with duration below 3 months. Using around 10 ml of fresh peripheral blood, PBMCs were prepared.

The J gene is TRBJ2-1, the V gene TRBV7-2, with 13 bases lining up with TRBD2. The sample was blood. The sequence derives from a woman aged 40 to 50 with Graves' ophthalmopathy. The CDR3 protein is CASTETSGGNNEQFF. The CDR3 DNA reads as TGTGCCAGCACCGAGACTAGCGGGGGGAACAATGAGCAGTTCTTC.